The clone carrying this TCR beta chain was recorded a few times. The CDR3 is 19 amino acids. Germline assignment: CDR1 SGHRS and CDR2 YFSETQ. Trimming took 0 bases from V and 0 from J, leaving 19 bases between them. Vbeta (60) and Jbeta (13) primers were used in the PCR. The assay was immunoSEQ multiplex PCR, and TCRdb's table has in-frame clones only and misses some. The table includes fewer than 200,000 clones, 8.5% to 10% detected once. The record originates from a study of cytomegalovirus exposure and HLA in healthy donors. Sequencing used PBMCs. The receptor was derived from a woman in her 30s in good health and CMV-seropositive. V is TRBV5-1 and J is TRBJ1-5; D is uncertain. CDR3 bases: TGCGCCAGCAGCTTGGCAAGTAGGAGCCTGGCCCCTAGCAATCAGCCCCAGCATTTT. Translation: CASSLASRSLAPSNQPQHF.